This T cell receptor (beta chain) was sequenced for a study of blood T cell repertoires in COVID-19. Study background: Samples of COVID-19 (acute and convalescent) were obtained from the United States, Italy and Spain. T cells, B-cell-depleted T cells, or PBMCs provided the cDNA or gDNA that served as material.

Produced via immunoSEQ multiplex PCR; TCRdb's table is partial and in-frame only. The sample has about 230,000 clones, approximately 84% seen once. Trimming stripped 1 base from V and 5 bases from J, with 12 bases between. The germline gives CDR1 LGHDT, CDR2 YNNKEL (reference sequence). CDR3 length: 15 residues. Source material: peripheral blood. J is TRBJ2-1 and V is TRBV3-1 (or the pseudogene TRBV3-2); D ambiguous. The TCR originated in a woman over 75 with acute or convalescent COVID-19. The CDR3 nucleotides read TGTGCCAGCAGCCAAGTGCTTAGACTCGACAATGAGCAGTTCTTC. Its translation is CASSQVLRLDNEQFF.